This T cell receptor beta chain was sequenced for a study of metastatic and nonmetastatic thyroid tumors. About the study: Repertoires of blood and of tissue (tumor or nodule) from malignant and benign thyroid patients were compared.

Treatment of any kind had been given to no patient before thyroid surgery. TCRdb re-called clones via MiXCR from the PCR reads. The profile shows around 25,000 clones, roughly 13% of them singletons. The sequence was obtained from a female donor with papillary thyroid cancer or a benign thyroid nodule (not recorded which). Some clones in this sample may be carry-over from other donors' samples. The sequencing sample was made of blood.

CDR3 coding DNA: TGCGCCAGCAGCCAAACCGTTACAGGGTCCGAGCAGTACTTC. It encodes CASSQTVTGSEQYF. This chain joins TRBV4-1 and TRBJ2-7; TRBD1 is a possible D gene (6 bases). Between the trimmed V and J ends, which lost 2 bases and 6 bases, there was a span of 14 bases. This CDR3 comprises 14 residues. The germline gives CDR1 MGHRA, CDR2 YSYEKL.